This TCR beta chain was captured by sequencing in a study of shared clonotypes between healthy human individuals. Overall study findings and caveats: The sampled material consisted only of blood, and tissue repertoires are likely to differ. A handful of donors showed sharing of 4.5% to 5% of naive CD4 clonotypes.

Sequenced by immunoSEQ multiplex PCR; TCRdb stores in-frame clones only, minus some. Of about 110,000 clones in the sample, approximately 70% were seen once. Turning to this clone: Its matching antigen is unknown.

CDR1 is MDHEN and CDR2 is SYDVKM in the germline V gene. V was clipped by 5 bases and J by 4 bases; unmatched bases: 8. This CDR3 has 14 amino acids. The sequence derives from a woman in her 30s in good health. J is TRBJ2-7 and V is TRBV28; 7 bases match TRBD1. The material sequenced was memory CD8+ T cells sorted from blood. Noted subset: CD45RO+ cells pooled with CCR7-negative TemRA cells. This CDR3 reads CASSQTGTDYEQYF. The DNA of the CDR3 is TGTGCCAGCAGTCAAACCGGGACAGATTACGAGCAGTACTTC.